Shown below are 4 T cell receptor beta chains from a single sample sequenced in a study of TIL therapy for anti-PD-1-resistant metastatic lung cancer. Time point here: pre-treatment sample, taken before nivolumab and TIL therapy. This was the immunoSEQ v3 assay. Here immunoSEQ multiplex PCR was the method, and the copy in TCRdb shows in-frame clones only, minus some. The sample lists more than 20,000 clones; 78% were seen once. The sequencing here drew on blood, taken at baseline. The receptors derive from a person aged 30 to 80 with non-small cell lung cancer.

The chain combines TRBV19 with TRBJ2-7, with D perhaps TRBD2 (5 bases). Germline V lookup: CDR1 LNHDA, CDR2 SQIVND (reference sequence). This CDR3 has 12 amino acids. The V end lost 4 bases, the J end lost 5 bases, and 9 bases lay between the germline ends. Here the CDR3 reads CASSTTGDEQYF. The CDR3 coding sequence is TGTGCCAGTAGTACAACCGGGGACGAGCAGTACTTC.

The rearrangement uses TRBV7-8 and TRBJ1-5, with D possibly TRBD1 on 6 matching bases. The CDR3 has 15 residues. Between the trimmed V and J ends, which lost 3 bases and 3 bases, there was a span of 12 bases. Germline V CDR1 and CDR2: SGHVS, FQNEAQ. The chain's CDR3 is CASSFNRADNQPQHF. For the CDR3, the DNA is TGTGCCAGCAGCTTTAACAGGGCGGACAATCAGCCCCAGCATTTT. Together with reference TRBV7-8 and TRBJ1-5, the CDR3 gives the full variable domain: GAGVSQSPRYKVAKRGQDVALRCDPISGHVSLFWYQQALGQGPEFLTYFQNEAQLDKSGLPSDRFFAERPEGSVSTLKIQRTQQEDSAVYLCASSFNRADNQPQHFGDGTRLSIL.

This clone has just a few counts. The germline gene is not matched at one end of the junction; a read error may be the cause. The chain recombines TRBV7-9 with TRBJ2-7; a weak D match, TRBD1 (7 bases). The CDR3 is 10 residues long. The germline V gene has CDR1 SEHNR and CDR2 FQNEAQ (reference sequence). CDR3 in DNA: TGTGCCAGCAGCTTTTGGGGGGACAGCTTC. The encoded protein is CASSFWGDSF. The entire variable domain, with the rest obtained from reference TRBV7-9 and TRBJ2-7, is as follows: DTGVSQNPRHKITKRGQNVTFRCDPISEHNRLYWYRQTLGQGPEFLTYFQNEAQLEKSRLLSDRFSAERPKGSFSTLEIQRTEQGDSAMYLCASSFWGDSFGPGTRLTVT.

The chain joins TRBV5-6 to TRBJ2-1, with D perhaps TRBD2 (6 bases). V lost 3 bases and J lost 8, with 27 bases in between. Germline V lookup: CDR1 SGHDT, CDR2 YYEEEE. The CDR3 sequence is 18 residues long. CDR3: CASSSMGVGGALGDEQFF. The DNA of the CDR3 is TGTGCCAGCAGCTCCATGGGGGTTGGCGGGGCTCTAGGAGATGAGCAGTTCTTC.